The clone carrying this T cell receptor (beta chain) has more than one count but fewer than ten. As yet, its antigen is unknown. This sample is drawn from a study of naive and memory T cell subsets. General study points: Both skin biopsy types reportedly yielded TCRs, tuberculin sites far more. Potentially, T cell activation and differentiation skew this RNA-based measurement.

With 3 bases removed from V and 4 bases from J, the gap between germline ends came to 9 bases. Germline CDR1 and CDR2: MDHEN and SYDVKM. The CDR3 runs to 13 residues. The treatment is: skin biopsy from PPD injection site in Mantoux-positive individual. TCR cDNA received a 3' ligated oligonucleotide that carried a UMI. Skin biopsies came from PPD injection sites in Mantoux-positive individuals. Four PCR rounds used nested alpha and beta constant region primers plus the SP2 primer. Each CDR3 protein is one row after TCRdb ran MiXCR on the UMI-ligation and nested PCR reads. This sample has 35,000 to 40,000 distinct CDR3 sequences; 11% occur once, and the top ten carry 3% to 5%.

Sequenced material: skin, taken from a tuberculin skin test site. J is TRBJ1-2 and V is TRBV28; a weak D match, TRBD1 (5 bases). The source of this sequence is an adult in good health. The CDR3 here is CASSFRQTYGYTF. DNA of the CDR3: TGTGCCAGCAGTTTCCGACAGACCTATGGCTACACCTTC.